What follows are 32 T cell receptor beta chains derived from one specimen sequenced in a study of T cell responses to AZD1222 COVID-19 vaccine. Here immunoSEQ multiplex PCR was the method, and the copy in TCRdb shows in-frame clones only, minus some. The sample carries about 190,000 clones, over 80% recorded once. The source was peripheral blood, collected on day 0 of MenACWY control vaccination. All receptors come from an adult in good health.

This chain links TRBV5-5 with TRBJ2-7, with 11 bases identical to TRBD1. Germline lookup yields CDR1 SGHKS and CDR2 YYEKEE (reference sequence). This CDR3 spans 14 amino acids. J lost 5 bases, V lost 3 bases, and 4 bases had no gene match. The CDR3 sequence: CASSWTGGRNEQYF. The CDR3 nucleotides are TGTGCCAGCAGCTGGACAGGGGGCAGGAACGAGCAGTACTTC.

V is TRBV20-1 and J is TRBJ1-3, with D hard to call. Trimming pared 3 bases from V and 1 base from J, leaving 13 bases between. CDR3 length: 15 amino acids. The germline CDR1 and CDR2 sequences are DFQATT and SNEGSKA (reference sequence). The CDR3 reads CSASVEGRSGNTIYF. The CDR3 nucleotides read TGCAGTGCTAGTGTAGAGGGAAGATCTGGAAACACCATATATTTT.

The V gene is TRBV2, the J gene TRBJ2-7, with 8 positions matching TRBD1. The CDR3 extends over 15 amino acids. Trimming cost V 0 bases and J 3 bases; bases outside gene matches: 4. The germline V gene encodes CDR1 SNHLY and CDR2 FYNNEI. The CDR3 coding sequence is TGTGCCAGCAGTGAAGCCGGACAGGGTCTCTACGAGCAGTACTTC. This gives the protein CASSEAGQGLYEQYF.

V is TRBV5-6 and J is TRBJ1-5; D might be TRBD1 (5 bases). CDR3 length equals 14 residues. With 3 bases removed from V and 3 bases from J, the gap between germline ends came to 10 bases. Germline V gene data show CDR1 as SGHDT and CDR2 as YYEEEE. CDR3 protein: CASSSGFTNQPQHF. CDR3 coding DNA: TGTGCCAGCAGCTCAGGGTTTACCAATCAGCCCCAGCATTTT.

This rearrangement joins TRBV4-2 to TRBJ2-7, with 8 bases that match TRBD2. This CDR3 contains 17 residues. The V gene's germline CDR1 is LGHNA and CDR2 YNFKEQ. The J segment lost 0 bases and the V segment lost 0 bases, leaving 7 bases of the junction unmatched. The CDR3 sequence: CASSQELLSGSSYEQYF. The CDR3 coding sequence is TGTGCCAGCAGCCAAGAATTGCTAAGCGGGAGCTCCTACGAGCAGTACTTC.

The chain uses TRBV15 and TRBJ1-1, with no clear D. The CDR3 runs to 14 residues. V gave up 0 bases and J gave up 4 bases, with 9 bases separating them. CDR1 is LNHNV and CDR2 is YYDKDF in the germline V gene (reference sequence). Here the CDR3 DNA reads TGTGCCACCAGCAGAGATAGCCTCCCCACTGAAGCTTTCTTT. The encoded protein is CATSRDSLPTEAFF.

The chain uses TRBV6-5 and TRBJ2-7, with no clear D. This CDR3 spans 12 amino acids. V dropped 6 bases and J dropped 0 bases, with 6 bases sitting between them. CDR1 MNHEY and CDR2 SVGAGI come from the germline V gene. Here the CDR3 reads CASRLTSYEQYF. The CDR3 DNA reads TGTGCCAGCAGATTGACCTCCTACGAGCAGTACTTC.

CDR3: CASSLEGGGPYEQYF. The DNA of the CDR3 is TGTGCCAGCAGTTTAGAGGGAGGAGGGCCCTACGAGCAGTACTTC. The chain uses TRBV27 and TRBJ2-7, with D perhaps TRBD2 (6 bases). The germline V gene encodes CDR1 MNHEY and CDR2 SMNVEV (reference sequence). The CDR3 runs to 15 residues. Trimming cost V 2 bases and J 2 bases, with 13 bases left between them.

The chain combines TRBV23-1 with TRBJ1-2; 10 bases map to TRBD1. TRBV23-1 belongs to the ORF category, with a function that is uncertain. The CDR3 has 16 residues. J was trimmed by 2 bases and V by 3 bases; bases with no gene match: 6. CDR3 protein: CASSHRQGAINYGYTF. The CDR3 region has the DNA TGCGCCAGCAGTCACCGACAGGGGGCCATCAACTATGGCTACACCTTC.

This rearrangement joins TRBV5-4 to TRBJ1-1; a weak D match, TRBD1 (5 bases). CDR3 length: 17 residues. The V gene's germline CDR1 is SGHNT and CDR2 YYREEE (reference sequence). Trimming shortened V by 0 bases and J by 0 bases, and 15 bases separated the two germline ends. CDR3 bases: TGTGCCAGCAGCTTGGCGGCAGGGCAGCGAGTGAACACTGAAGCTTTCTTT. Translated: CASSLAAGQRVNTEAFF.

J is TRBJ1-4 and V is TRBV19; 8 bases agree with TRBD1. The germline CDR1 and CDR2 sequences are LNHDA and SQIVND (reference sequence). V lost 4 bases, J lost 2 bases, and 6 bases stayed unmatched. The CDR3 is 16 amino acids. The CDR3 sequence: CASSTPRQGTNEKLFF. The CDR3 region has the DNA TGTGCCAGTAGTACTCCCCGACAGGGGACTAATGAAAAACTGTTTTTT.

The rearrangement uses TRBV5-1 and TRBJ1-1; D not certain. V was clipped by 3 bases and J by 3 bases, with 6 bases between them. Germline values: CDR1 SGHRS, CDR2 YFSETQ. The CDR3 is 12 amino acids. In nucleotides, the CDR3 is TGCGCCAGCAGCTCCTGGGACACTGAAGCTTTCTTT. Its translation is CASSSWDTEAFF.

This clone was detected only once. The CDR3 DNA follows: TGCGCCAGCAGCCAAGGTTGGGGGCAGATCCCCTACGAGCAGTACTTC. Amino acids: CASSQGWGQIPYEQYF. The V and J genes are TRBV4-1 and TRBJ2-7, with D perhaps matching TRBD1 (6 bases). Germline-derived CDR1 and CDR2 are MGHRA and YSYEKL. The V end was cut by 1 base, the J end by 2 bases, with 15 bases between. The CDR3 runs to 16 residues.

The chain employs TRBV27 and TRBJ1-1; tentatively, D is TRBD1 (6 bases). CDR3 length: 15 residues. The germline gives CDR1 MNHEY, CDR2 SMNVEV (reference sequence). Trimming pared 0 bases from V and 5 bases from J, leaving 13 bases between. CDR3 sequence: CASSLSGGVGTEAFF. CDR3 nucleotide sequence: TGTGCCAGCAGTTTATCAGGGGGGGTAGGGACTGAAGCTTTCTTT.

This clone was counted a single time. The chain combines TRBV29-1 with TRBJ2-1, with 11 bases identical to TRBD1. The germline V gene has CDR1 SQVTM and CDR2 ANQGSEA. The CDR3 extends over 12 amino acids. The ends lost 7 bases at V and 9 bases at J; junction bases unmatched: 5. CDR3 amino acids: CSATDRGREQFF. The CDR3 coding sequence is TGCAGCGCCACGGACAGGGGGCGTGAGCAGTTCTTC.

The chain carries TRBV7-9 and TRBJ1-1; D perhaps matches TRBD1 (6 bases). Per germline, CDR1 SEHNR and CDR2 FQNEAQ (reference sequence). Trimming cost V 5 bases and J 1 base, with 14 bases left between them. This CDR3 contains 15 residues. CDR3 coding DNA: TGTGCCAGCAGCCAGACGCGGACAGAGAACACTGAAGCTTTCTTT. This encodes CASSQTRTENTEAFF.

This clone showed up just a few times. The chain combines TRBV7-9 with TRBJ1-6; 11 bases fit TRBD1. Germline trimming cut 4 bases from V and 6 bases from J; bases unmatched to any gene: 11. CDR3 length: 18 residues. The germline V gene encodes CDR1 SEHNR and CDR2 FQNEAQ (reference sequence). CDR3 in DNA: TGTGCCAGCAGCTCGGACAGGGGGCTCGATAGATCTAATTCACCCCTCCACTTT. Its translation is CASSSDRGLDRSNSPLHF.

The rearrangement uses TRBV7-3 and TRBJ2-2; D might be TRBD1 (6 bases). The germline V gene has CDR1 SGHTA and CDR2 FQGTGA. The CDR3 is 17 amino acids. The V gene lost 2 bases and the J gene lost 4 bases, with 17 bases spanning the gap. This CDR3 reads CASSLVHVRGTTGELFF. The CDR3 DNA sequence: TGTGCCAGCAGCTTAGTACACGTGAGGGGGACCACCGGGGAGCTGTTTTTT.

This clone was seen only once. The rearrangement uses TRBV13 and TRBJ1-4; no clear D. This CDR3 region has 13 residues. Trimming shortened V by 0 bases and J by 13 bases, and 12 bases separated the two germline ends. The germline gives CDR1 PRHDT, CDR2 FYEKMQ (reference sequence). In nucleotides, the CDR3 is TGTGCCAGCAGCTTAGGGGTTGGCTTAGGACTGTTTTTT. Translation: CASSLGVGLGLFF.

The chain employs TRBV30 and TRBJ2-4; no clear D. CDR1 and CDR2 (germline): GTSNPN, SVGIG (reference sequence). V was pared by 2 bases and J by 6 bases, with 17 bases between. The CDR3 runs to 15 residues. The CDR3 nucleotides read TGTGCCTGGAGTCCCCGATCCGGGCCCAGAAACATTCAGTACTTC. Translating gives CAWSPRSGPRNIQYF. The full variable domain, rest sourced from reference TRBV30 and TRBJ2-4, is SQTIHQWPATLVQPVGSPLSLECTVEGTSNPNLYWYRQAAGRGLQLLFYSVGIGQISSEVPQNLSASRPQDRQFILSSKKLLLSDSGFYLCAWSPRSGPRNIQYFGAGTRLSVL.

The chain combines TRBV28 with TRBJ1-2, with D maybe TRBD1 (6 bases). Germline CDR1 and CDR2: MDHEN and SYDVKM. V dropped 6 bases and J dropped 6 bases, with 20 bases sitting between them. The CDR3 sequence is 15 residues long. CDR3 in amino acids: CASSFRDKAWDGYTF. The CDR3 DNA reads as TGTGCCAGCAGCTTCCGGGACAAGGCCTGGGATGGCTACACCTTC.

V usage is TRBV18 and J usage is TRBJ1-4; D call uncertain. The CDR3 covers 16 residues. The V and J ends lost 2 bases and 0 bases respectively, with 10 bases between them. Germline values: CDR1 KGHSH, CDR2 LQKENI. This chain's CDR3 is CASSPYRGATNEKLFF. The CDR3 nucleotides read TGTGCCAGCTCACCATATCGTGGGGCAACTAATGAAAAACTGTTTTTT. The variable domain in full, completed from reference TRBV18 and TRBJ1-4, reads NAGVMQNPRHLVRRRGQEARLRCSPMKGHSHVYWYRQLPEEGLKFMVYLQKENIIDESGMPKERFSAEFPKEGPSILRIQQVVRGDSAAYFCASSPYRGATNEKLFFGSGTQLSVL.

The rearrangement joins TRBV28 to TRBJ2-1, with D perhaps TRBD1 (6 bases). V lost 0 bases and J lost 0, with 9 bases in between. Germline V gene data show CDR1 as MDHEN and CDR2 as SYDVKM. This CDR3 contains 16 residues. The CDR3 DNA sequence: TGTGCCAGCAGTTTATGGGACAGAAGCTCCTACAATGAGCAGTTCTTC. Protein: CASSLWDRSSYNEQFF. Supplemented by reference TRBV28 and TRBJ2-1, the full variable domain reads DVKVTQSSRYLVKRTGEKVFLECVQDMDHENMFWYRQDPGLGLRLIYFSYDVKMKEKGDIPEGYSVSREKKERFSLILESASTNQTSMYLCASSLWDRSSYNEQFFGPGTRLTVL.

The table lists this clone with a few counts. The chain carries TRBV5-1 and TRBJ2-7; 7 bases agree with TRBD1. Germline CDR1 SGHRS, CDR2 YFSETQ. V lost 1 base to trimming and J lost 0 bases; unmatched junction nucleotides: 7. There are 16 residues in the CDR3. The CDR3 bases are TGCGCCAGCAGCTTGAAAACAGGGGCCAGCTCCTACGAGCAGTACTTC. Its protein is CASSLKTGASSYEQYF. The variable domain in full, with the rest retrieved from reference TRBV5-1 and TRBJ2-7, is KAGVTQTPRYLIKTRGQQVTLSCSPISGHRSVSWYQQTPGQGLQFLFEYFSETQRNKGNFPGRFSGRQFSNSRSEMNVSTLELGDSALYLCASSLKTGASSYEQYFGPGTRLTVT.

A single count supports this clone. The V call is TRBV28, the J call TRBJ2-5; TRBD2 matches at 7 bases. Germline V gene lookup returns CDR1 MDHEN and CDR2 SYDVKM. This CDR3 comprises 15 residues. V shed 8 bases and J 2 bases; nucleotides not matched to a gene: 11. The CDR3 reads CASGPPGLPQETQYF. The CDR3 DNA reads TGTGCCAGCGGGCCTCCGGGACTACCACAAGAGACCCAGTACTTC.

The rearrangement joins TRBV2 to TRBJ2-7; D may be TRBD2 (5 bases). There are 10 residues in the CDR3. Trimming shortened V by 4 bases and J by 7 bases, and 5 bases separated the two germline ends. Germline CDR1 is SNHLY and CDR2 is FYNNEI. The CDR3 DNA follows: TGTGCCAGCAGTGCGGGGGAGCAGTACTTC. Its protein product is CASSAGEQYF.

This sequence joins TRBV5-1 and TRBJ1-4; 8 bases align to TRBD1. Trimming removed 4 bases from V and 1 base from J; junction bases left unmatched: 3. The CDR3 has 15 amino acids. Germline V gene sequence: CDR1 SGHRS, CDR2 YFSETQ. The chain's CDR3 is CASSGTGGTNEKLFF. CDR3 DNA sequence: TGCGCCAGCAGCGGAACAGGGGGAACTAATGAAAAACTGTTTTTT.

This clone was observed once. The chain joins TRBV28 to TRBJ1-5; D not resolved. CDR3 size: 14 residues. Germline lookup yields CDR1 MDHEN and CDR2 SYDVKM. V dropped 3 bases and J dropped 4 bases, with 10 bases sitting between them. CDR3 sequence reads: CASSFLAVNQPQHF. CDR3 DNA sequence: TGTGCCAGCAGTTTTCTGGCGGTGAATCAGCCCCAGCATTTT.

This clone was detected a few times. V and J are TRBV11-2 and TRBJ2-7; 11 positions agree with TRBD1. The junction had 5 bases not matched to a gene; V was cut back by 1 base and J by 3 bases. CDR1 SGHAT and CDR2 FQNNGV come from the germline V gene. The CDR3 length is 16 residues. The CDR3 DNA is TGTGCCAGCAGCTTAGTGCTGGGACAGGGGGGCTACGAGCAGTACTTC. Protein: CASSLVLGQGGYEQYF.

The chain combines TRBV4-2 with TRBJ2-7; the D is unclear. The germline V and J ends were trimmed by 0 bases and 1 base, with 7 bases remaining between them. The CDR3 contains 14 residues. Germline values: CDR1 LGHNA, CDR2 YNFKEQ. CDR3 in DNA: TGTGCCAGCAGCCAAGAGTACGGGTCCTACGAGCAGTACTTC. This gives the protein CASSQEYGSYEQYF.

This clone was detected a few times. The CDR3 protein is CATSVPAGTGGEKLFF. CDR3 bases: TGTGCCACCAGTGTCCCGGCCGGGACAGGGGGAGAAAAACTGTTTTTT. The chain employs TRBV24-1 and TRBJ1-4; 11 nucleotides match TRBD1. The V segment lost 5 bases and the J segment 8 bases; nucleotides outside the gene matches: 9. Germline CDR1 KGHDR, CDR2 SFDVKD. CDR3 length: 16 amino acids.

The genes are TRBV7-8 and TRBJ2-1; unclear D gene. Germline V gives CDR1 SGHVS, CDR2 FQNEAQ. Trimming took 2 bases from V and 5 from J, leaving 10 bases between them. The CDR3 runs 14 residues. CDR3 in DNA: TGTGCCAGCAGCTTAACCAGGACCAACAATGAGCAGTTCTTC. Translation gives CASSLTRTNNEQFF.